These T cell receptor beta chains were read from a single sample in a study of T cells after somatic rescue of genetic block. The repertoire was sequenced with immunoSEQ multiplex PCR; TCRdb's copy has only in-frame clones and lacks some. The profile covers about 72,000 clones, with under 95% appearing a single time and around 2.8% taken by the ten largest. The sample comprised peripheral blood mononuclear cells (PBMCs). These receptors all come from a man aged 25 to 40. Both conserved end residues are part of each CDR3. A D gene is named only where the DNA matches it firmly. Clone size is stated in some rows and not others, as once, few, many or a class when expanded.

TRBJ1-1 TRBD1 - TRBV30 TGTGCCTGGAGTGGGTCGATTGACGGACAGGGGATAAGCACTGAAGCTTTCTTT CAWSGSIDGQGISTEAFF
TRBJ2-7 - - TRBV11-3 TGTGCCAGCAGCACCGGGACCTACGAGCAGTACTTC CASSTGTYEQYF
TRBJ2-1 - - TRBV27 TGTGCCTCACATAGGGGGGACGAGCAGTTCTTC CASHRGDEQFF
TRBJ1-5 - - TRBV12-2 TGTGCAAGTCGCCGACTGACAGGGCGAAGCCGGCCCCAGCATTTT CASRRLTGRSRPQHF
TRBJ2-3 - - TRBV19 TGTGCCAGTAGTCCCCGGACTAGCACAGATACGCAGTATTTT CASSPRTSTDTQYF
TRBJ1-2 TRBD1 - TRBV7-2 TGTGCCAGCAGCCCGGACAGGGATCCCCTCTATGGCTACACCTTC CASSPDRDPLYGYTF
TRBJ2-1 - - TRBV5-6 TGTGCCAGCAGCTTTGGACTTAGCTCCTACAATGAGCAGTTCTTC CASSFGLSSYNEQFF
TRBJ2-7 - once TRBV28 TGTGCCAGCAGTTTATGGTCAGGTGTGCCCTACGAGCAGTACTTC CASSLWSGVPYEQYF
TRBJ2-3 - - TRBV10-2 TGCGCCAGCAGTGGGCAGAAAACTAGCACAGATACGCAGTATTTT CASSGQKTSTDTQYF
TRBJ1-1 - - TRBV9 TGTGCCAGCAGCGTGGACCTGAACACTGAAGCTTTCTTT CASSVDLNTEAFF
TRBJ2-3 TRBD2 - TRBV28 TGTGCCAGCAGTTTATATAGCGGGAGGGTAGATACGCAGTATTTT CASSLYSGRVDTQYF
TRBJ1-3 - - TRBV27 TGTGCCAGCAGTCCTGGACGGCCCGTGAGATCAATCTCTGGAAACACCATATATTTT CASSPGRPVRSISGNTIYF
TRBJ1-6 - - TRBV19 TGTGCCAGTCACCTAGATGGGGACCGCCCTACCGCAAATAATTCACCCCTCCACTTT CASHLDGDRPTANNSPLHF
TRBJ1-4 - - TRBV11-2 TGTGCCAGCAGCCTGGGAGGAGCAGGTGAAAAACTGTTTTTT CASSLGGAGEKLFF
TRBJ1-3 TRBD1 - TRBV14 TGTGCCAGCAGCACCCTGACAGGGGTGGGAAACACCATATATTTT CASSTLTGVGNTIYF
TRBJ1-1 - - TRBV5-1 TGCGCCAGCAGCCCGAAATCAGGGGCGGGAAACACTGAAGCTTTCTTT CASSPKSGAGNTEAFF
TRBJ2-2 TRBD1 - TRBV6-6 TGTGCCAGCAGCCCACAGGGGATGGACACCGGGGAGCTGTTTTTT CASSPQGMDTGELFF
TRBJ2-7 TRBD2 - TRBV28 TGTGCCAGCAGCACTGGACTAGCGGGAGTCTACGAGCAGTACTTC CASSTGLAGVYEQYF
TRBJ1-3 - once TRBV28 TGTGCCAGCAGCCTGACCTCGGGTACGGGTGGAAACACCATATATTTT CASSLTSGTGGNTIYF
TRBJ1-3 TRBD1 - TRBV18 TGTGCCAGCTCACCGCCCGGGACAGTCTCTGGAAACACCATATATTTT CASSPPGTVSGNTIYF
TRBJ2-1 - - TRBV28 TGTGCCAGCAGTTTACCTCATCGAACACGGACTAATGAGCAGTTCTTC CASSLPHRTRTNEQFF
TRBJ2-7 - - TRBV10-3 TGTGCCATCAGTGAGTCTAAGGGAGTGAGCTCCTACGAGCAGTACTTC CAISESKGVSSYEQYF
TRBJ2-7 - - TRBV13 TGTGCCAGCAGTGGGAGTCCCTCCTACGAGCAGTACTTC CASSGSPSYEQYF
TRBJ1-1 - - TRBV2 TGTGCCAGTCCAATGGAGGTGAGCACTGAAGCTTTCTTT CASPMEVSTEAFF
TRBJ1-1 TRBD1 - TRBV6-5 TGTGCCAGCAGTCCGCCAGGGGGCCGGGACACTGAAGCTTTCTTT CASSPPGGRDTEAFF
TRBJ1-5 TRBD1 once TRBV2 TGTGCCAGCAGTCTGACAGGGGGCAATCAGCCCCAGCATTTT CASSLTGGNQPQHF
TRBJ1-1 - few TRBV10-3 TGTGCCATCAGTGGGCAGTTGAACACTGAAGCTTTCTTT CAISGQLNTEAFF
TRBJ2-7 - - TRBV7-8 TGTGCCAGCACCCGTCGTCGTGGAGATTACGAGCAGTACTTC CASTRRRGDYEQYF
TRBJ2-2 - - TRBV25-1 TGTGCCAGCAGTGGGCAGGGTGGCGGGGAGCTGTTTTTT CASSGQGGGELFF
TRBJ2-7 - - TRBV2 TGTGCCAGCATCGAAGGGGAATCCTACGAGCAGTACTTC CASIEGESYEQYF
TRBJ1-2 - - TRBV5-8 TGTGCCAGCAGCTTGGCTGGTGGTGGCTACACCTTC CASSLAGGGYTF
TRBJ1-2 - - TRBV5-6 TGTGCCAGCAGCACCCGGACACCCTATGGCTACACCTTC CASSTRTPYGYTF
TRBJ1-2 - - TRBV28 TGTGCCAGCAGTCCCTTACAGGGTAATGGCTATGGCTACACCTTC CASSPLQGNGYGYTF
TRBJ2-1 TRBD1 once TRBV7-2 TGTGCCAGCAGCTTATTCCCGGGACAGGGAATCGGTGAGCAGTTCTTC CASSLFPGQGIGEQFF
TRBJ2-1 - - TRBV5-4 TGTGCCAGCAGCTTGGGGTCAGGGTCCTACAATGAGCAGTTCTTC CASSLGSGSYNEQFF
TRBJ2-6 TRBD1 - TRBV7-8 TGTGCGGCGCGGGGCAGCAGGGGGCTTGCTGGGGCCAACGTCCTGACTTTC CAARGSRGLAGANVLTF
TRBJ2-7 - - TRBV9 TGTGCCAGCAGCGTAGATAGCAGGGCGTACGAGCAGTACTTC CASSVDSRAYEQYF
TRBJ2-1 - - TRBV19 TGTGCCAGCCTGGGGGCAGCTTACAATGAGCAGTTCTTC CASLGAAYNEQFF
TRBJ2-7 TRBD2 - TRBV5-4 TGTGCCAGCAGCCAACGGCCTAGCGGGTTCTACGAGCAGTACTTC CASSQRPSGFYEQYF
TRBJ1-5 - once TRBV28 TGTGCCAGCAGTTTCCCGGGGGGTATCAATCAGCCCCAGCATTTT CASSFPGGINQPQHF
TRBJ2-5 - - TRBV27 TGTGCCAGCAGTTTCGGGCAGGGGAAAGAGACCCAGTACTTC CASSFGQGKETQYF
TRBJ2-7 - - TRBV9 TGTGCCAGCAGCTTCCAAGGGACAGCGGGATTATACGAGCAGTACTTC CASSFQGTAGLYEQYF
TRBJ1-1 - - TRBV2 TGTGCCAGCAGTGAATTGGAGAACACTGAAGCTTTCTTT CASSELENTEAFF
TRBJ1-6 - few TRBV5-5 TGTGCCAGCAGCTTGGAATCAGGGGAGTATTCACCCCTCCACTTT CASSLESGEYSPLHF
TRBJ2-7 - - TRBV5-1 TGCGCCAGCAGCTTGCAGGGCCCCTACGAGCAGTACTTC CASSLQGPYEQYF
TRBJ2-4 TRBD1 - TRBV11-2 TGTGCCAGCAGCTTAGTGGACAGGGGGCCCCAAAACATTCAGTACTTC CASSLVDRGPQNIQYF
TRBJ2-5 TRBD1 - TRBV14 TGTGCCAGCAGCAAAGGGACAGGGGTTTACCAAGAGACCCAGTACTTC CASSKGTGVYQETQYF
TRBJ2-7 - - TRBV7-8 TGTGCCAGCAGCTTAGGGAAGGAGAGGGCGCAGTACTTC CASSLGKERAQYF
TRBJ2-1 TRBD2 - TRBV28 TGTGCCAGCAGTTTTCTCAGCGGGAAGACTTATCTCTACAATGAGCAGTTCTTC CASSFLSGKTYLYNEQFF
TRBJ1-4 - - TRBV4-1 TGCGCCAGCAGCCAAGCAGGGTTGTCTAATGAAAAACTGTTTTTT CASSQAGLSNEKLFF
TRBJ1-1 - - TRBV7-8 TGTGCCAGCAGCTTAGCGCTTGGGACTTCGAACACTGAAGCTTTCTTT CASSLALGTSNTEAFF
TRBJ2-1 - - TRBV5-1 TGCGCCAGCAGCTTGGCCGAGGGGGGGCCGAATGAGCAGTTCTTC CASSLAEGGPNEQFF
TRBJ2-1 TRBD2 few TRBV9 TGTGCCAGCAGCACCACGGGGACTAGCGCTTACAATGAGCAGTTCTTC CASSTTGTSAYNEQFF
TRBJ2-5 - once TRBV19 TGTGCCAGTAGGCGCGACCAAGAGACCCAGTACTTC CASRRDQETQYF
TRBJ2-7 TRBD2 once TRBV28 TGTGCCAGCAGTGTAGCGGGAGTTCTTGACGAGCAGTACTTC CASSVAGVLDEQYF
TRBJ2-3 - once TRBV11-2 TGTGCCAGCAGCTTAGTCTTGGGCCCCATCCCCAAACTAGATACGCAGTATTTT CASSLVLGPIPKLDTQYF
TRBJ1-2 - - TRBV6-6 TGTGCCAGCACCCCCGGGGCGGACCTCTATGGCTACACCTTC CASTPGADLYGYTF
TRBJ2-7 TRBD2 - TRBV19 TGTGCCAGTAGTATGAGGACTAGCGGGAGTGCGTGGGAGCAGTACTTC CASSMRTSGSAWEQYF